This T cell receptor (beta chain) emerged from a study of naive and memory T cell subsets. This clonotype has at least ten counts. The antigen is not known. An equimolar mix of two oligonucleotides served as the beta constant-region primer for TRBC1 and TRBC2. Nested alpha and beta constant-region primers with the SP2 primer drove four PCR rounds on ligated cDNA. A single record per CDR3 protein comes from TCRdb applying MiXCR to the UMI-ligation and nested PCR reads. This table has 95,000 to 110,000 distinct CDR3 sequences, around 13% appearing once. Study-level points and caveats: Activation and differentiation may alter RNA-based TCR counts. Naive repertoires, especially CD8, held a few larger clonotypes, possibly memory cells re-expressing CD45RA.

The sample comprised naive CD8+ T cells from blood. The sequence was collected from a human donor in good health.

The CDR3 sequence is CASSSQGYQPQHF. In DNA form, the CDR3 reads TGTGCCAGCAGTTCCCAGGGGTATCAGCCCCAGCATTTT. The genes are TRBV27 and TRBJ1-5; weak D call: TRBD1 (6 bases). Germline lookup yields CDR1 MNHEY and CDR2 SMNVEV (reference sequence). V was cut by 4 bases and J by 5 bases, with 9 bases left in between. The CDR3 loop spans 13 amino acids.